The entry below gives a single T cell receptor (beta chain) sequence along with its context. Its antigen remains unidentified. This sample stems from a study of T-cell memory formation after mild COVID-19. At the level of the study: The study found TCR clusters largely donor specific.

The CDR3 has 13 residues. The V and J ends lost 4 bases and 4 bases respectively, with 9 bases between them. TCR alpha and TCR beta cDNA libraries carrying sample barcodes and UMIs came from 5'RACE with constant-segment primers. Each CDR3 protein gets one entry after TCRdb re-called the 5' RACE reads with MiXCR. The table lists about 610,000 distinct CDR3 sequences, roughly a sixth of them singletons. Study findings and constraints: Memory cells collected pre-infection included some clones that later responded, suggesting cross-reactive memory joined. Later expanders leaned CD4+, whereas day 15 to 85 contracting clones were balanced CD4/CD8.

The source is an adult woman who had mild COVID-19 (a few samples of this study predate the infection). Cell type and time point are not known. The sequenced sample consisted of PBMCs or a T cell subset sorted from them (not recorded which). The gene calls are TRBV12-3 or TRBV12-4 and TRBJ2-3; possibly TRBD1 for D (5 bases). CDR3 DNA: TGTGCCAGCAGTTCCCCAGGGCCAGATACGCAGTATTTT. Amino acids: CASSSPGPDTQYF.